This T cell receptor (beta chain) was sequenced for a study of blood T cell repertoires in COVID-19. Study-level background: The samples span acute and convalescent COVID-19 from the United States, Italy and Spain.

Authors' data handling: Nucleated cell counts were estimated from reference gene primer amplification. Measured with immunoSEQ multiplex PCR; TCRdb has only the in-frame clones, and not every one. The DNA gave D and trimming, while V, J and clone size come from that table. The sample has under 200,000 clones, 90% seen once. V was shortened by 3 bases and J by 2 bases, with 14 bases between the two germline ends. Germline V gene sequence: CDR1 DFQATT, CDR2 SNEGSKA (reference sequence). The CDR3 spans 15 residues. The chain has TRBV20-1 and TRBJ1-5; D may be TRBD1 (6 bases). Source material: peripheral blood. This TCR derives from a man aged 50 to 60 with acute or convalescent COVID-19. The CDR3 DNA reads TGCAGTGCTAGTGCGAGGACAGACCGCAATCAGCCCCAGCATTTT. Protein product: CSASARTDRNQPQHF.